The T cell receptor (beta chain) described here comes from a study of cytomegalovirus exposure and HLA in healthy donors. CDR3 length: 13 residues. Germline CDR1 reads SGHRS; CDR2 reads YFSETQ. Deletions cut 4 bases from V and 10 bases from J, with 15 bases between. The PCR ran on 60 Vbeta and 13 Jbeta primers. TCRdb's table, derived via immunoSEQ multiplex PCR, lists solely in-frame clones and lacks some. The sample contains a few hundred thousand clones, approximately 70% of which appear only once. The sequence was collected from a female donor in good health and CMV-seronegative. Sequencing was done on a sample of PBMCs. This sequence joins TRBV5-1 and TRBJ2-1; D might be TRBD2 (6 bases). DNA for the CDR3: TGCGCCAGCAGCCCCCTGACTAGTGGGGAGCAGTTCTTC. It codes for CASSPLTSGEQFF.